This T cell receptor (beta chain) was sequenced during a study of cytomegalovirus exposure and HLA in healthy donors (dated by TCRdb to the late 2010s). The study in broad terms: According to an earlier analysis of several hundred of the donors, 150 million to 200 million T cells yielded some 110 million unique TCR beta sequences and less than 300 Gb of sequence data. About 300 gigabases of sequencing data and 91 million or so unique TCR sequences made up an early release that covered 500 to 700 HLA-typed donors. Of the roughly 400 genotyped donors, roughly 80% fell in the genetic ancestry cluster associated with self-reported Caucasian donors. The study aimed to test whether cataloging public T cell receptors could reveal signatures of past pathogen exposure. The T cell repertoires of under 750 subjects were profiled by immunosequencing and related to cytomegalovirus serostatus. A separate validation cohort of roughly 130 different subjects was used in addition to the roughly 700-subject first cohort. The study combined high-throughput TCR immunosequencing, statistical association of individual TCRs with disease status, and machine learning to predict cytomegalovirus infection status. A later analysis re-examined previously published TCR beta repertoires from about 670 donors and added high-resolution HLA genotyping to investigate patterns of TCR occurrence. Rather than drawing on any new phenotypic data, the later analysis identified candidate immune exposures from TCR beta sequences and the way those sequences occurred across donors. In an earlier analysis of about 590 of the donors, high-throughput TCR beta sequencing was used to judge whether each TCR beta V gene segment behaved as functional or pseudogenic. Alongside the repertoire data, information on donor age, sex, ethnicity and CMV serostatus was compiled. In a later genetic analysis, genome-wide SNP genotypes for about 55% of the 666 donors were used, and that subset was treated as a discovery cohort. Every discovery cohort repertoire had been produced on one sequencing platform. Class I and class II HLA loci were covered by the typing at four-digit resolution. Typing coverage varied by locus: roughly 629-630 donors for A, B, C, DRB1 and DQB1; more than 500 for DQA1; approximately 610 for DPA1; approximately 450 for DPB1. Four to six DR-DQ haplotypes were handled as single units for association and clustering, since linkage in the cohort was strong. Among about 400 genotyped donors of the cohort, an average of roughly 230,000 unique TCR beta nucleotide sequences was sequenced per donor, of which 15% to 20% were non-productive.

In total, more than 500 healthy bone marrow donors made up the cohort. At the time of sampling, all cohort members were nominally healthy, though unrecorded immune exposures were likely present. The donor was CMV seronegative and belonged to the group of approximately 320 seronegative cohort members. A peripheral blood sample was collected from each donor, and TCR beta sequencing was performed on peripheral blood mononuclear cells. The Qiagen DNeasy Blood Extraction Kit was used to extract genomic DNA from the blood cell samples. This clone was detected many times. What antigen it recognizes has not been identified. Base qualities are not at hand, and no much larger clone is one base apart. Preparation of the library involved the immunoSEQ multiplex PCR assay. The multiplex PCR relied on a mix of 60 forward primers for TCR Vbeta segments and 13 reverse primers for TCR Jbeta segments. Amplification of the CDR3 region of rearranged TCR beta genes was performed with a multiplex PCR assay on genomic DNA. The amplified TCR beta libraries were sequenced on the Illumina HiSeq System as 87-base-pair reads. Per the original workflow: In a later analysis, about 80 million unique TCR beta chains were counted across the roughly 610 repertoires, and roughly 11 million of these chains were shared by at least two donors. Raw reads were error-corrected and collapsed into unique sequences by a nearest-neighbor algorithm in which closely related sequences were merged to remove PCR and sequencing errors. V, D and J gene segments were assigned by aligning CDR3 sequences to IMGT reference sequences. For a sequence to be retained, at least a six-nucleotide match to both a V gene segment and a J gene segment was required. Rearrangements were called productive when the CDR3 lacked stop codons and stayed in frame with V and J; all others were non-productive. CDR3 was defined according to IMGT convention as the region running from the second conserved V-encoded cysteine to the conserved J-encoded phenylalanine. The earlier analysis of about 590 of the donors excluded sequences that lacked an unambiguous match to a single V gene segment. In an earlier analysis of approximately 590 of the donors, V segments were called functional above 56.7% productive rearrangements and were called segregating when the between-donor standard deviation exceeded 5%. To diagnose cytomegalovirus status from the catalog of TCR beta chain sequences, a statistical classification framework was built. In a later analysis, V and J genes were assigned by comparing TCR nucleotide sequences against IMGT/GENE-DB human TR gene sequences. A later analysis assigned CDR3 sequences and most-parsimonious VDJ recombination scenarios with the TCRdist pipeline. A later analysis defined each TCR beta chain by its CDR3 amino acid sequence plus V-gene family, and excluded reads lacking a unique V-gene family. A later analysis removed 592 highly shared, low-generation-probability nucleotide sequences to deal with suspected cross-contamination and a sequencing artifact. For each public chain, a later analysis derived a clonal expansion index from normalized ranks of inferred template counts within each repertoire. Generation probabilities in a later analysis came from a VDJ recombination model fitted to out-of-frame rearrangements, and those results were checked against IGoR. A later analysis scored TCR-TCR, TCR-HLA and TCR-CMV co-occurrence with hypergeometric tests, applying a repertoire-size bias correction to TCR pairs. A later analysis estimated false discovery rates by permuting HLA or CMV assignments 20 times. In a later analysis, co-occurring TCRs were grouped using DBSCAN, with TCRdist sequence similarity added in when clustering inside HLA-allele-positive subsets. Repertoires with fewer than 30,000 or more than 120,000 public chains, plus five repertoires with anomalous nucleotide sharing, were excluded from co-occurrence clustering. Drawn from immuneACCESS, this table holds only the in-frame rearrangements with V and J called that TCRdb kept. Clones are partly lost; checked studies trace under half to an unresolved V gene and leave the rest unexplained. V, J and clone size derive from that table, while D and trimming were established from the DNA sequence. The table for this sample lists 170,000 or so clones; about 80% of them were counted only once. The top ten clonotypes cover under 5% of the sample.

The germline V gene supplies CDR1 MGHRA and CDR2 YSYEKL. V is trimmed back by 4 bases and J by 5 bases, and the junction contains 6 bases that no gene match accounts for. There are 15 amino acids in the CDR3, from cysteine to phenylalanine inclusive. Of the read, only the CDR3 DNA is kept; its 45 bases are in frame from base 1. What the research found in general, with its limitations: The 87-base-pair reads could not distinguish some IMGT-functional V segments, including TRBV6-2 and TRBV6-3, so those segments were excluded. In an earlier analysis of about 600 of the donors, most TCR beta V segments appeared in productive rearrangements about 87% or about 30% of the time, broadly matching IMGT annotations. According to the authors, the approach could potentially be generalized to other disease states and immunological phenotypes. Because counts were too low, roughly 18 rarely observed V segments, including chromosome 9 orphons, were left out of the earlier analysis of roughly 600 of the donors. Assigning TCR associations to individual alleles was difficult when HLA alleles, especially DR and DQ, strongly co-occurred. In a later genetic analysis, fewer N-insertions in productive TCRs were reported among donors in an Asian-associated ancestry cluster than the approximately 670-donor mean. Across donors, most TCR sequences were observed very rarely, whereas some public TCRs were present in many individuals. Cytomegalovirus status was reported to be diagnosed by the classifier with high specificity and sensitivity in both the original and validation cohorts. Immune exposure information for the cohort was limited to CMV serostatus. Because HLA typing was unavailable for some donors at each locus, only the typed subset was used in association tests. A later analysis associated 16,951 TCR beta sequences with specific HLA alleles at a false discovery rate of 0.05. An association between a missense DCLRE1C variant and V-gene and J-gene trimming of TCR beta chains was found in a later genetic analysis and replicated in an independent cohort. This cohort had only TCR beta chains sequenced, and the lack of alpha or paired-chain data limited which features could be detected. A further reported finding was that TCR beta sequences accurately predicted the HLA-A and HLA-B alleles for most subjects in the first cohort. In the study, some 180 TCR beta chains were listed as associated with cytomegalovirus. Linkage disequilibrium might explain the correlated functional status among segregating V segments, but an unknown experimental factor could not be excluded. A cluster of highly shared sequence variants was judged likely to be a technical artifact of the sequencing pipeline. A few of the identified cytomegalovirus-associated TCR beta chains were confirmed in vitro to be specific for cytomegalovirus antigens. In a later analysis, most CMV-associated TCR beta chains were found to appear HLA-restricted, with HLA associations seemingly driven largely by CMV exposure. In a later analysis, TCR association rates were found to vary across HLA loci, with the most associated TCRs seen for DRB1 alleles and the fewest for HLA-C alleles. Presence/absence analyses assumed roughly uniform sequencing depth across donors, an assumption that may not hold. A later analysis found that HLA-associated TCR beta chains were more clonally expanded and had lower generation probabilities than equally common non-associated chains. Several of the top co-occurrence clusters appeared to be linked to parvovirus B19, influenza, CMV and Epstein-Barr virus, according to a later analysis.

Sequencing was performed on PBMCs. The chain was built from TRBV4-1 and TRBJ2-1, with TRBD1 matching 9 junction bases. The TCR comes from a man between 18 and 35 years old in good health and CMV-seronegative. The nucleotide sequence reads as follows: TGCGCCAGCAGCCCTTGGACAGGGGTTAACAATGAGCAGTTCTTC. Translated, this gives CASSPWTGVNNEQFF.